The T cell receptor (beta chain) described here comes from a study of blood T cell repertoires in COVID-19. Study at large: T cells, B-cell-depleted T cells, or PBMCs provided the cDNA or gDNA that served as material.

Participants spanned ages about 18 to 95 years and resided in 20 to 30 US areas. Cohort assignment relied on participant-reported clinical history. The CDR3 runs 18 residues. Trimming pared 0 bases from V and 6 bases from J, leaving 23 bases between. CDR1 is MNHEY, CDR2 SVGEGT, per germline. Here immunoSEQ multiplex PCR was the method, and the copy in TCRdb shows in-frame clones only, minus some. The sample lists roughly 240,000 clones, 80% to 90% seen once, with 0.87% in the top ten. This clonotype was sampled from a man aged 45-60 years who had been exposed to COVID-19. The sequencing sample was made of PBMCs or T cells enriched from blood (not recorded which). The chain employs TRBV6-2 or TRBV6-3 and TRBJ2-5; D is perhaps TRBD2 (6 bases). The CDR3 DNA follows: TGTGCCAGCAGTTACTCCAATCCACGGACGACGGGAGCAAAGACCCAGTACTTC. Amino acids: CASSYSNPRTTGAKTQYF.